The 32 T cell receptor beta chains listed next were all sequenced from one sample in a study of identifying expanded T cells in peripheral blood. Produced via immunoSEQ multiplex PCR; TCRdb's table is partial and in-frame only. The table lists around 100,000 clones, approximately 88% of them singletons. Source material: blood. Source of these receptors: a person aged 18 to 70 in good health.

The chain combines TRBV5-1 with TRBJ1-5, with 9 bases aligning to TRBD1. CDR1 and CDR2 from the germline V gene are SGHRS and YFSETQ. V gave up 0 bases and J gave up 2 bases; unmatched junction bases: 0. The CDR3 spans 15 residues. The CDR3 reads CASSLGDRGNQPQHF. The CDR3 DNA sequence: TGCGCCAGCAGCTTGGGGGACAGGGGCAATCAGCCCCAGCATTTT.

The CDR3 loop is CASSVVSLGQYNEQFF. Written as DNA, the CDR3 is TGTGCCAGCAGTGTTGTTAGTTTGGGACAGTACAATGAGCAGTTCTTC. This chain joins TRBV2 and TRBJ2-1; the match to TRBD1 covers 7 bases. V lost 4 bases to trimming and J lost 4 bases; unmatched junction nucleotides: 10. The CDR3 totals 16 residues. CDR1 is SNHLY and CDR2 is FYNNEI in the germline V gene.

The rearrangement links TRBV2 to TRBJ2-3; possibly TRBD2 for D (5 bases). The germline V gene encodes CDR1 SNHLY and CDR2 FYNNEI. Trimming left V 7 bases short and J 1 base short, with 6 bases between. This CDR3 has 12 residues. This chain's CDR3 is CASMRGTDTQYF. CDR3 DNA sequence: TGTGCCAGCATGAGGGGCACAGATACGCAGTATTTT.

The chain links TRBV5-4 to TRBJ2-5; D perhaps matches TRBD1 (6 bases). Germline CDR1 and CDR2: SGHNT and YYREEE (reference sequence). The CDR3 covers 16 residues. V was clipped by 0 bases and J by 7 bases, with 19 bases between them. This chain's CDR3 is CASSLEGHITHGTQYF. The CDR3 coding sequence is TGTGCCAGCAGCTTGGAGGGACACATTACTCATGGGACCCAGTACTTC.

V gene TRBV5-1 combines with J gene TRBJ1-1, with 7 bases lining up with TRBD1. CDR1 and CDR2 from the germline V gene are SGHRS and YFSETQ. The V and J ends lost 2 bases and 0 bases, in that order; junction bases with no gene match: 7. This CDR3 contains 16 residues. CDR3 bases: TGCGCCAGCAGCTTTCAGGGGACAGACATGAACACTGAAGCTTTCTTT. As protein: CASSFQGTDMNTEAFF.

This clone was observed once. The chain is built from TRBV28 and TRBJ1-2, with D possibly being TRBD1 (6 bases). Germline CDR1 is MDHEN and CDR2 is SYDVKM. Trimming left V 7 bases short and J 5 bases short, with 20 bases between. CDR3 length: 15 amino acids. Here the CDR3 reads CASTPGSKGGYGYTF. CDR3 bases: TGTGCCAGCACCCCAGGGTCAAAGGGGGGATATGGCTACACCTTC.

The chain couples TRBV2 to TRBJ2-2, with TRBD1 identical over 7 bases. Germline V gene data show CDR1 as SNHLY and CDR2 as FYNNEI. V was pared by 6 bases and J by 2 bases, with 9 bases of the junction left unmatched. The CDR3 is made up of 16 amino acids. The CDR3 region has the DNA TGTGCCAGCAGAGCCTCCGGGACAGTTAACACCGGGGAGCTGTTTTTT. As protein: CASRASGTVNTGELFF.

J is TRBJ2-1 and V is TRBV6-1; TRBD2 is a possible D gene (7 bases). The V end lost 3 bases, the J end lost 5 bases, and 14 bases lay between the germline ends. The CDR3 covers 15 residues. CDR1 is MNHNS, CDR2 SASEGT, per germline. The CDR3 DNA reads TGTGCCAGCAGTGATTATGGCGGGGGCCACAATGAGCAGTTCTTC. Its translation is CASSDYGGGHNEQFF.

The sample holds one count of this clone. Additional DNA sequences in this sample encode the identical CDR3. This rearrangement joins TRBV4-1 to TRBJ2-7; 8 positions match TRBD2. The CDR3 consists of 15 residues. V gave up 3 bases and J gave up 1 base; unmatched junction bases: 5. Germline assignment: CDR1 MGHRA and CDR2 YSYEKL. CDR3 protein: CASSQGGLGSYEQYF. CDR3 nucleotides: TGCGCCAGCAGCCAGGGGGGACTAGGGTCCTACGAGCAGTACTTC.

This chain links TRBV29-1 with TRBJ2-3; D not certain. This CDR3 has 14 amino acids. Per germline, CDR1 SQVTM and CDR2 ANQGSEA. The ends were cut back, 2 bases at V and 2 bases at J, with 11 bases in the middle. The CDR3: CSVEIGGLTDTQYF. The CDR3 region has the DNA TGCAGCGTTGAAATTGGCGGCCTCACAGATACGCAGTATTTT.

The J gene is TRBJ2-5, the V gene TRBV9; D not resolved. Germline V gene data show CDR1 as SGDLS and CDR2 as YYNGEE. V was cut by 3 bases and J by 2 bases, with 11 bases left in between. The CDR3 consists of 14 residues. The CDR3 DNA follows: TGTGCCAGCAGCGCTGAAGGCGTTCAAGAGACCCAGTACTTC. It translates to CASSAEGVQETQYF.

This chain links TRBV19 with TRBJ1-2; a weak D match, TRBD1 (5 bases). The CDR3 length is 13 residues. The germline V gene has CDR1 LNHDA and CDR2 SQIVND (reference sequence). The V end was cut by 10 bases, the J end by 4 bases, with 16 bases between. The CDR3 DNA reads TGTGCCACCCAATGGGGGGGTGGCTATGGCTACACCTTC. Translated: CATQWGGGYGYTF.

This CDR3 is CASRVPSPENSPLHF. The CDR3 DNA sequence: TGTGCCAGCAGGGTTCCCTCCCCAGAGAATTCACCCCTCCACTTT. V usage is TRBV28 and J usage is TRBJ1-6; D is uncertain. Germline V gene lookup returns CDR1 MDHEN and CDR2 SYDVKM. This CDR3 has 15 amino acids. V was clipped by 6 bases and J by 7 bases, with 16 bases between them.

This sequence joins TRBV5-1 and TRBJ2-1, with D tentatively TRBD2 (6 bases). Trimming took off 0 bases at V and 7 bases at J, with 14 bases between the two ends. The CDR3 length is 15 residues. From germline, CDR1 is SGHRS and CDR2 YFSETQ. The chain's CDR3 is CASSLESRGGNEQFF. The DNA for the CDR3 is TGCGCCAGCAGCTTGGAGTCTAGAGGAGGGAATGAGCAGTTCTTC.

The rearrangement links TRBV11-2 to TRBJ2-3; D tentatively fits TRBD1 or TRBD2 (5 bases each). Trimming took 3 bases from V and 0 from J, leaving 13 bases between them. The CDR3 length is 16 residues. Germline V gives CDR1 SGHAT, CDR2 FQNNGV. CDR3 amino acids: CASSLLFGDSTDTQYF. As DNA, the CDR3 is TGTGCCAGCAGCTTGCTGTTCGGGGACAGCACAGATACGCAGTATTTT.

The gene calls are TRBV11-1 and TRBJ2-3, with 7 bases that match TRBD1. Unmatched junction bases numbered 4, after V lost 1 base and J lost 3 bases. From germline, CDR1 is SGHAT and CDR2 FQDESV (reference sequence). The CDR3 contains 15 residues. The DNA of the CDR3 is TGTGCCAGCAGCTTAGAGGGGGCGCGGACAGATACGCAGTATTTT. Its translation is CASSLEGARTDTQYF.

The chain recombines TRBV15 with TRBJ1-6, with no clear D. The V gene lost 0 bases and the J gene lost 9 bases, with 12 bases spanning the gap. CDR1 is LNHNV and CDR2 is YYDKDF in the germline V gene (reference sequence). The CDR3 extends over 15 amino acids. Here the CDR3 reads CATSRDPKGGSPLHF. CDR3 DNA: TGTGCCACCAGCAGAGACCCTAAGGGTGGTTCACCCCTCCACTTT.

The chain is built from TRBV27 and TRBJ2-7; 8 bases are shared with TRBD2. This CDR3 has 15 amino acids. CDR1 and CDR2 (germline): MNHEY, SMNVEV (reference sequence). V lost 8 bases to trimming and J lost 3 bases; unmatched junction nucleotides: 12. The CDR3 DNA reads TGTGCCAGCCAACCGGCCATGGCGGGAGGCTACGAGCAGTACTTC. It yields the protein CASQPAMAGGYEQYF.

The chain employs TRBV14 and TRBJ1-2; unclear D gene. The CDR3 is 15 amino acids. V was pared by 0 bases and J by 4 bases, with 12 bases between. CDR1 SGHDN and CDR2 FVKESK come from the germline V gene. DNA of the CDR3: TGTGCCAGCAGCCAAGAAGCAGCTAACCTCTATGGCTACACCTTC. Encoded protein: CASSQEAANLYGYTF.

This chain joins TRBV4-3 and TRBJ1-2, with D tentatively TRBD1 (5 bases). The CDR3 loop spans 16 amino acids. Germline V gene sequence: CDR1 LGHNA, CDR2 YSLEER. Trimming took off 0 bases at V and 8 bases at J, with 19 bases between the two ends. CDR3 sequence (DNA): TGCGCCAGCAGCCAAGATATGTTGAGCCGACAGTACGGCTACACCTTC. The encoded protein is CASSQDMLSRQYGYTF.

The chain joins TRBV20-1 to TRBJ1-2; D is undetermined. The CDR3 sequence is 11 residues long. V lost 1 base, J lost 6 bases, and 6 bases lay in between. Germline CDR1 is DFQATT and CDR2 is SNEGSKA (reference sequence). The CDR3: CSARVWDGYTF. The CDR3, as DNA: TGCAGTGCTAGAGTGTGGGATGGCTACACCTTC.

Here the CDR3 reads CASSLRGRHMNTEAFF. The CDR3 nucleotides are TGTGCCAGCAGCTTACGTGGCAGGCACATGAACACTGAAGCTTTCTTT. The V and J genes are TRBV11-3 and TRBJ1-1, with D uncertain. Trimming stripped 2 bases from V and 0 bases from J, with 13 bases between. The germline gives CDR1 SGHNT, CDR2 YENEEA. This CDR3 has 16 amino acids. Variable domain in full (rest from reference TRBV11-3 and TRBJ1-1): EAGVVQSPRYKIIEKKQPVAFWCNPISGHNTLYWYLQNLGQGPELLIRYENEEAVDDSQLPKDRFSAERLKGVDSTLKIQPAELGDSAVYLCASSLRGRHMNTEAFFGQGTRLTVV.

The CDR3 sequence is CAISPPGQETQYF. The CDR3 DNA is TGTGCCATCAGTCCCCCTGGGCAAGAGACCCAGTACTTC. J is TRBJ2-5 and V is TRBV10-3; D not resolved. The germline CDR1 and CDR2 sequences are ENHRY and SYGVKD. Trimming took 5 bases from V and 2 from J, leaving 9 bases between them. The CDR3 sequence is 13 residues long.

This clone occurred once. The V gene is TRBV7-2, the J gene TRBJ2-5; no reliable D call. CDR3 size: 18 residues. Deletions cut 0 bases from V and 2 bases from J, with 19 bases between. The germline gives CDR1 SGHTA, CDR2 FQGNSA. For the CDR3, the DNA is TGTGCCAGCAGCTTAGCGCTGCCCCACCAGGACCTTCAAGAGACCCAGTACTTC. Translating gives CASSLALPHQDLQETQYF.

This clone was detected only once. V and J are TRBV5-1 and TRBJ1-1, with D uncertain. Germline V gene lookup returns CDR1 SGHRS and CDR2 YFSETQ. The CDR3 runs to 14 residues. Trimming took 0 bases from V and 1 from J, leaving 7 bases between them. The CDR3, as DNA: TGCGCCAGCAGCTTGGTTCCGAAGAACACTGAAGCTTTCTTT. It encodes CASSLVPKNTEAFF.

The J gene is TRBJ2-1, the V gene TRBV6-5; 11 bases agree with TRBD2. Germline V gene sequence: CDR1 MNHEY, CDR2 SVGAGI. The V and J ends lost 3 bases and 8 bases, in that order; junction bases with no gene match: 3. The CDR3 is made up of 14 amino acids. CDR3 sequence: CASSYTSGSYEQFF. The CDR3 nucleotides read TGTGCCAGCAGTTATACTAGCGGGAGCTATGAGCAGTTCTTC.

This chain links TRBV7-2 with TRBJ2-7; 16 bases align to TRBD2. Germline loops: CDR1 SGHTA, CDR2 FQGNSA. Trimming took 1 base from V and 3 from J; bases not matched to a gene: 3. The CDR3 is 17 residues long. Written as DNA, the CDR3 is TGTGCCAGCAGCTTAGGGGGACTAGCGGGAGGGTACTACGAGCAGTACTTC. This gives the protein CASSLGGLAGGYYEQYF. The whole variable domain, remainder taken from reference TRBV7-2 and TRBJ2-7, is GAGVSQSPSNKVTEKGKDVELRCDPISGHTALYWYRQSLGQGLEFLIYFQGNSAPDKSGLPSDRFSAERTGGSVSTLTIQRTQQEDSAVYLCASSLGGLAGGYYEQYFGPGTRLTVT.

This clone came up once. V and J are TRBV4-1 and TRBJ2-7; 8 nucleotides align to TRBD2. V was pared by 2 bases and J by 2 bases, with 5 bases of the junction left unmatched. The germline V gene has CDR1 MGHRA and CDR2 YSYEKL. This CDR3 has 15 amino acids. CDR3 residues: CASSQLSSGAYEQYF. The CDR3 DNA reads as TGCGCCAGCAGCCAACTGAGTAGCGGGGCCTACGAGCAGTACTTC.

The V call is TRBV11-1, the J call TRBJ2-5; 7 bases are a match to TRBD2. Germline CDR1 is SGHAT and CDR2 is FQDESV (reference sequence). This CDR3 contains 16 residues. With 2 bases clipped from V and 5 bases from J, the junction kept 11 bases outside the gene matches. CDR3 sequence (DNA): TGTGCCAGCAGCTTATCCCTCGGACTAGGGGTGGAGACCCAGTACTTC. Translating gives CASSLSLGLGVETQYF.

This clone was observed once. The chain uses TRBV10-3 and TRBJ2-7; unclear D gene. V lost 6 bases and J lost 1, with 13 bases in between. The CDR3 sequence is 14 residues long. Germline V lookup: CDR1 ENHRY, CDR2 SYGVKD. The CDR3: CAISRSTVSYEQYF. Written as DNA, the CDR3 is TGTGCCATCAGCCGTTCGACGGTTTCCTACGAGCAGTACTTC.

This chain connects TRBV11-2 to TRBJ2-2; 8 positions match TRBD2. J gave up 1 base and V 6 bases, and 7 bases lay outside the gene matches. The CDR3 has 16 residues. Germline V CDR1 and CDR2: SGHAT, FQNNGV. As DNA, the CDR3 is TGTGCCAGCAGAAAACCGGGACTAGAGAACACCGGGGAGCTGTTTTTT. This gives the protein CASRKPGLENTGELFF.

The V call is TRBV11-1, the J call TRBJ2-1; D is unresolved. CDR3 length equals 12 residues. CDR1 is SGHAT and CDR2 is FQDESV in the germline V gene (reference sequence). V lost 4 bases to trimming and J lost 9 bases, with 10 bases between them. The CDR3 region has the DNA TGTGCCAGCAGCTCCGGCGCCCGTGAGCAGTTCTTC. As protein: CASSSGAREQFF.